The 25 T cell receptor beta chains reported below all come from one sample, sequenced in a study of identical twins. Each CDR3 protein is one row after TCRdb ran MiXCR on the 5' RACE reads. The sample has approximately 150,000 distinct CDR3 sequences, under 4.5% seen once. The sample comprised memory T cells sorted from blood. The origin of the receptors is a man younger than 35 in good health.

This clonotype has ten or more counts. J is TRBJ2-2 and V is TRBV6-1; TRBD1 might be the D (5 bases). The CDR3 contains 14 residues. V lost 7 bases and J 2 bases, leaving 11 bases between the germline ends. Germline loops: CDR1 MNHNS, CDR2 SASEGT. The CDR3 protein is CASKGGHNTGELFF. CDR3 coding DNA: TGTGCCAGCAAGGGCGGACACAACACCGGGGAGCTGTTTTTT.

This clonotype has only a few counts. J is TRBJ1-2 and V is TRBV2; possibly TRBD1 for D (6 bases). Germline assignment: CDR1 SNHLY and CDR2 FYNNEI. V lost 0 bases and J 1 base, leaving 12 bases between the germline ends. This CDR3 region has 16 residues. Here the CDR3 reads CASSEALGGNNYGYTF. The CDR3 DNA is TGTGCCAGCAGTGAAGCGCTAGGGGGAAATAACTATGGCTACACCTTC.

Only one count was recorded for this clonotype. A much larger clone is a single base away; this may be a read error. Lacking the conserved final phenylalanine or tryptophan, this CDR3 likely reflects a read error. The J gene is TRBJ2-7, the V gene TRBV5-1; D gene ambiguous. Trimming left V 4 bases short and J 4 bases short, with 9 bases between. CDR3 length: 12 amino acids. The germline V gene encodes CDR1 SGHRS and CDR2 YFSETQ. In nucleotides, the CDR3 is TGCGCCAGCAGCCCGGACGCGTACGAGCAGTACTGC. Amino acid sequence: CASSPDAYEQYC.

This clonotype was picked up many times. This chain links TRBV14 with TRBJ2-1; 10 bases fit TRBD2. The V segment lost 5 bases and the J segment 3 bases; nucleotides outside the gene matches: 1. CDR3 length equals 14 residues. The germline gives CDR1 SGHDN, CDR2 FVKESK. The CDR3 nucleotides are TGTGCCAGCAGCTGGACTAGCGGCTACAATGAGCAGTTCTTC. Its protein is CASSWTSGYNEQFF.

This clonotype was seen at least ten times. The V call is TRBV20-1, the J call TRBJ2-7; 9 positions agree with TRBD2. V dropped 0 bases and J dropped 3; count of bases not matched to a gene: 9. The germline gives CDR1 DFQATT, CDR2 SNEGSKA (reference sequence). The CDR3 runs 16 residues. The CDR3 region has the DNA TGCAGTGCTAGAGATCCAGGTAGCGGGAGTAGCTACGAGCAGTACTTC. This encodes CSARDPGSGSSYEQYF.

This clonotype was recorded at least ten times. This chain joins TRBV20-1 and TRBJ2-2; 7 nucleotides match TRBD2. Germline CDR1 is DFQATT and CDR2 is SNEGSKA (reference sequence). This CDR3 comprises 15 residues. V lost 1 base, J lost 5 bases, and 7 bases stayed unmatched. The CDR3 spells CSARGGRALTGELFF. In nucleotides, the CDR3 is TGCAGTGCTAGAGGAGGGAGGGCACTAACCGGGGAGCTGTTTTTT.

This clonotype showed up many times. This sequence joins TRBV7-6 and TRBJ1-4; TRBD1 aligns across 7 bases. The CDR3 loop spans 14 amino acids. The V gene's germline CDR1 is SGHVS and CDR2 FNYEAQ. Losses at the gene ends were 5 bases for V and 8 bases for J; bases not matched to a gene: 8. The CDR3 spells CASSLGTAVEKLFF. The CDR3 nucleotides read TGTGCCAGCAGCCTCGGGACAGCCGTCGAAAAACTGTTTTTT. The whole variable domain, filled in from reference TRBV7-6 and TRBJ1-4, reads GAGVSQSPRYKVTKRGQDVALRCDPISGHVSLYWYRQALGQGPEFLTYFNYEAQQDKSGLPNDRFSAERPEGSISTLTIQRTEQRDSAMYRCASSLGTAVEKLFFGSGTQLSVL.

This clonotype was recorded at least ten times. CDR3 protein: CASSKEGTGEETQYF. The CDR3 nucleotides read TGTGCCAGCAGCAAAGAGGGGACAGGGGAAGAGACCCAGTACTTC. J is TRBJ2-5 and V is TRBV21-1; the DNA was not used to check the table's D call, TRBD1. TRBV21-1 corresponds to a pseudogene. The CDR3 is 15 amino acids.

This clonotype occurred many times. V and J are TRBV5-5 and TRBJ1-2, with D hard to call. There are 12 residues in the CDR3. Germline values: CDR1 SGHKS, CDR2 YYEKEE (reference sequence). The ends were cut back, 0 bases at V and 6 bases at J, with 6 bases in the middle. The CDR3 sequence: CASSLVQDGYTF. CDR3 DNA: TGTGCCAGCAGCTTGGTCCAGGATGGCTACACCTTC.

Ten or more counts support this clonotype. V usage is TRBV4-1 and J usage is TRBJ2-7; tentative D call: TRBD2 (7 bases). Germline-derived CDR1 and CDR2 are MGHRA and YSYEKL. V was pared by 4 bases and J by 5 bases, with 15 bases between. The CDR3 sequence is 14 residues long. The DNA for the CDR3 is TGCGCCAGCAGCCGTCGGGGGGCGGCCCACGAGCAGTACTTC. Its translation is CASSRRGAAHEQYF.

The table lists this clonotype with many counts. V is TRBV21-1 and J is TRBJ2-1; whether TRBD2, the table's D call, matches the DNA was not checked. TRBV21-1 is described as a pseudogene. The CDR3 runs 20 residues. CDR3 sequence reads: CASSKFSASGFGARDNEQFF. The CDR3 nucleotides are TGTGCCAGCAGCAAATTTTCCGCCTCAGGGTTTGGGGCTAGAGACAATGAGCAGTTCTTC.

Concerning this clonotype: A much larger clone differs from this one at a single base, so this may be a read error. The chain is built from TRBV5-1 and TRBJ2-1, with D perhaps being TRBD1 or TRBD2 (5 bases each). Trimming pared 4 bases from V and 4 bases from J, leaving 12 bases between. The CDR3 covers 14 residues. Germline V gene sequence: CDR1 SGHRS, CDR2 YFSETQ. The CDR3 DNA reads TGCGCCAGCAGCGTCGGGGCGGAATACAATGAGCAGTTCTTC. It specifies CASSVGAEYNEQFF.

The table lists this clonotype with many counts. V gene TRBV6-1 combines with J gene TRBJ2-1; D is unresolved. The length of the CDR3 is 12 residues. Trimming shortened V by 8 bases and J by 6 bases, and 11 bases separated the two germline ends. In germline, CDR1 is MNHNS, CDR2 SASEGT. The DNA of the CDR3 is TGTGCCAGCGGTCAAGCTTCCAATGAGCAGTTCTTC. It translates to CASGQASNEQFF.

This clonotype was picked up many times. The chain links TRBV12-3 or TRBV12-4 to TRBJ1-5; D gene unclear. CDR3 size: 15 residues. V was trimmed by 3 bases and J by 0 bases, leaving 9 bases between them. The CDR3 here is CASSLSLNSNQPQHF. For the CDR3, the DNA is TGTGCCAGCAGTTTGTCCCTAAATAGCAATCAGCCCCAGCATTTT.

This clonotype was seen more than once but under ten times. CDR3 region: CASSSQAEWGSTDTQYF. For the CDR3, the DNA is TGTGCCAGCAGCTCCCAAGCGGAGTGGGGGAGCACAGATACGCAGTATTTT. The chain has TRBV7-9 and TRBJ2-3, with D perhaps TRBD1 or TRBD2 (5 bases each). Germline assignment: CDR1 SEHNR and CDR2 FQNEAQ (reference sequence). V lost 4 bases and J lost 0, with 17 bases in between. The CDR3 consists of 17 residues.

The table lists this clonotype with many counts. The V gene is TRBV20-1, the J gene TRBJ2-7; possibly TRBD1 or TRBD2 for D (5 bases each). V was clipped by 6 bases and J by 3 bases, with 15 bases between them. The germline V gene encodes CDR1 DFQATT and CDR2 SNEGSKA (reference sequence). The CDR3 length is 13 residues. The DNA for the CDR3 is TGCAGTGCGTCCGGGACCGACGTCTACGAGCAGTACTTC. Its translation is CSASGTDVYEQYF.

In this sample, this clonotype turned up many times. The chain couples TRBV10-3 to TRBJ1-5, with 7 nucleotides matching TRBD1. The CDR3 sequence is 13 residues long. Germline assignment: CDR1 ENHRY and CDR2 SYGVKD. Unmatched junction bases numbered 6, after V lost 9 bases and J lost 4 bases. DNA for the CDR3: TGTGCCATAGGACAGGAAAAAAATCAGCCCCAGCATTTT. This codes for CAIGQEKNQPQHF.

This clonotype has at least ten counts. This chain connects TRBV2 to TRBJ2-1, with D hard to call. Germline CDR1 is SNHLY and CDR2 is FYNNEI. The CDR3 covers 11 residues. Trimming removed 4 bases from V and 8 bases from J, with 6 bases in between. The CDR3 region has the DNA TGTGCCAGCAGTGCCGCGTATGAGCAGTTCTTC. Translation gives CASSAAYEQFF.

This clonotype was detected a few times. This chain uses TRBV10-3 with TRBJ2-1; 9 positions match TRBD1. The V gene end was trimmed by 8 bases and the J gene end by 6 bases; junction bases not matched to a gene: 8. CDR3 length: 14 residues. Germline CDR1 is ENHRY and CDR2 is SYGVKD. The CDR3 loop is CAIGTGGRRNEQFF. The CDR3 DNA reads TGTGCCATCGGTACAGGGGGCCGCCGCAATGAGCAGTTCTTC.

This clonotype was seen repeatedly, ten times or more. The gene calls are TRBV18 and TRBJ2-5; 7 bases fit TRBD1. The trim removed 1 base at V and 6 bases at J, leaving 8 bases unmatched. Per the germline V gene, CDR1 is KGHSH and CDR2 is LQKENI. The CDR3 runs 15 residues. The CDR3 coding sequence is TGTGCCAGCTCACCACGACAGGGACAGCCTCAGACCCAGTACTTC. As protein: CASSPRQGQPQTQYF.

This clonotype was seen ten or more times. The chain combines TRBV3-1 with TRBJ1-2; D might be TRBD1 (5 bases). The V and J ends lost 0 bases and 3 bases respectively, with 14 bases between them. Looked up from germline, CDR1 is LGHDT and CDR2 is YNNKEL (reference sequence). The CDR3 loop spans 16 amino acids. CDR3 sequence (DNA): TGTGCCAGCAGCCAAGATCATGGGGGATCGCACTATGGCTACACCTTC. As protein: CASSQDHGGSHYGYTF.

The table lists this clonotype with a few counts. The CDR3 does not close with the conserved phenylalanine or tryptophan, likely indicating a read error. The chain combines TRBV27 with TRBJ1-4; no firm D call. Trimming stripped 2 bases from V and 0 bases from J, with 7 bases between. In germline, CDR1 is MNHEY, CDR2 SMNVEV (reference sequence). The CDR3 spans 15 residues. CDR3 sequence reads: CASSLDRATNEKLFS. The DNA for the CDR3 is TGTGCCAGCAGTTTAGACCGTGCAACTAATGAAAAACTGTTTTCT.

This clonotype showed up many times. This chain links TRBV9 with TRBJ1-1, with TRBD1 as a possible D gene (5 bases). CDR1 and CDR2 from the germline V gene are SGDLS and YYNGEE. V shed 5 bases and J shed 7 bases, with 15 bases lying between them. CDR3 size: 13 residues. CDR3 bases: TGTGCCAGCAGTGGCGGATGGGGGAATGAAGCTTTCTTT. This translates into CASSGGWGNEAFF. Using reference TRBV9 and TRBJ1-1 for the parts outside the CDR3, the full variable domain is DSGVTQTPKHLITATGQRVTLRCSPRSGDLSVYWYQQSLDQGLQFLIQYYNGEERAKGNILERFSAQQFPDLHSELNLSSLELGDSALYFCASSGGWGNEAFFGQGTRLTVV.

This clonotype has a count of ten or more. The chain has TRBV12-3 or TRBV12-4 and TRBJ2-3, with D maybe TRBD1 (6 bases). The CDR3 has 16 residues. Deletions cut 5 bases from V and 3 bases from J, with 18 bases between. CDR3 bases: TGTGCCAGCAGTCCGCCTCTACCCGACAGGACAGATACGCAGTATTTT. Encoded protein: CASSPPLPDRTDTQYF.

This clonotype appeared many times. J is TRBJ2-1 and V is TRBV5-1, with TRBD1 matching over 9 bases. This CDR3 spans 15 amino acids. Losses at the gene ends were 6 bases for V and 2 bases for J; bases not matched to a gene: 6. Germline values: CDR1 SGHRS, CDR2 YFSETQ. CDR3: CASKVGQGTYNEQFF. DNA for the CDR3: TGCGCCAGCAAGGTTGGACAGGGGACCTACAATGAGCAGTTCTTC.